This entry features one T cell receptor (beta chain) sequence. This record belongs to a study of technical replicates of blood from a few donors. This CDR3 is built from 12 residues. Germline V lookup: CDR1 SGHTS, CDR2 YDEGEE. V was clipped by 4 bases and J by 11 bases, with 15 bases between them. TCRdb keeps only in-frame clones here, not all; method: immunoSEQ multiplex PCR. Among 50,000 to 70,000 clones listed, just under 95% were seen once. Input material: PBMCs. The V call is TRBV5-8, the J call TRBJ1-2; D may be TRBD1 (6 bases). The sequence came from a human donor in good health. Some clones in this sample may be carry-over from other donors' samples. The CDR3 region is CASSVGQSRYTF. The CDR3 DNA reads as TGTGCCAGCAGCGTCGGACAGAGTCGATACACCTTC.